The 13 T cell receptor beta chains listed next were all sequenced from one sample in a study of T cell repertoires in cytomegalovirus infection. TCRdb itself ran the reads through MiXCR, one entry per CDR3 protein. This table has around 55,000 distinct CDR3 sequences, over 15% appearing once. No cognate antigen is known for these TCRs. Sequencing used CD8+ T cells from cultured PBMCs, obtained from culture after CMV antigen stimulation. The receptor set was obtained from a human donor in good health (CMV status not recorded). Some clones in this sample may be carry-over from other donors' samples.

This chain connects TRBV7-3 to TRBJ2-5, with 13 bases that match TRBD2. CDR1 and CDR2 (germline): SGHTA, FQGTGA. V lost 5 bases, J lost 1 base, and 4 bases stayed unmatched. The CDR3 extends over 16 amino acids. The CDR3 DNA reads as TGTGCCAGCAGCCCCAGGACTAGCGGGGGCCAAGAGACCCAGTACTTC. It encodes CASSPRTSGGQETQYF. The variable domain in full, with the rest retrieved from reference TRBV7-3 and TRBJ2-5, is GAGVSQTPSNKVTEKGKYVELRCDPISGHTALYWYRQSLGQGPEFLIYFQGTGAADDSGLPNDRFFAVRPEGSVSTLKIQRTERGDSAVYLCASSPRTSGGQETQYFGPGTRLLVL.

The chain uses TRBV7-2 and TRBJ2-2; TRBD2 aligns across 8 bases. The CDR3 runs 17 residues. J was trimmed by 4 bases and V by 5 bases; bases with no gene match: 12. Germline values: CDR1 SGHTA, CDR2 FQGNSA. CDR3 nucleotides: TGTGCCAGCAGCCCGCGTGGTAGCGGGGCCGGCACCGGGGAGCTGTTTTTT. Protein: CASSPRGSGAGTGELFF.

This clonotype was detected a few times. The chain links TRBV6-6 to TRBJ2-1, with TRBD1 matching over 7 bases. J was trimmed by 2 bases and V by 2 bases; bases with no gene match: 3. This CDR3 is built from 15 residues. CDR1 is MNHNY and CDR2 is SVGAGI in the germline V gene (reference sequence). The CDR3 spells CASSYLGTAYNEQFF. CDR3 DNA: TGTGCCAGCAGTTACCTCGGGACAGCCTACAATGAGCAGTTCTTC.

This clonotype was detected a few times. The chain uses TRBV27 and TRBJ2-3, with TRBD2 identical over 10 bases. The germline gives CDR1 MNHEY, CDR2 SMNVEV (reference sequence). V trimming: 6 bases; J trimming: 3 bases; junction bases outside the gene matches: 3. This CDR3 has 14 amino acids. Here the CDR3 DNA reads TGTGCCAGCAGAACTAGCGGGGTAACAGATACGCAGTATTTT. Protein product: CASRTSGVTDTQYF.

The rearrangement links TRBV7-6 to TRBJ1-2; weak D call: TRBD1 (5 bases). V was trimmed by 5 bases and J by 7 bases, leaving 23 bases between them. This CDR3 comprises 16 residues. The germline V gene encodes CDR1 SGHVS and CDR2 FNYEAQ. CDR3 protein: CASSPQDRASRGGYTF. For the CDR3, the DNA is TGTGCCAGCAGCCCACAGGATAGAGCCTCTCGTGGTGGCTACACCTTC.

The sample holds a few counts of this clonotype. This rearrangement joins TRBV9 to TRBJ1-1, with D hard to call. The ends were cut back, 5 bases at V and 1 base at J, with 12 bases in the middle. Per germline, CDR1 SGDLS and CDR2 YYNGEE. This CDR3 contains 14 residues. CDR3 bases: TGTGCCAGCAGATCTGACGGAAAGAACACTGAAGCTTTCTTT. It is translated as CASRSDGKNTEAFF.

The rearrangement joins TRBV12-3 or TRBV12-4 to TRBJ2-7; 7 positions match TRBD2. This CDR3 is 13 amino acids long. The V gene end was trimmed by 2 bases and the J gene end by 4 bases; junction bases not matched to a gene: 2. The CDR3 nucleotides read TGTGCCAGCAGTTTAAAAGCGGGGTACGAGCAGTACTTC. This translates into CASSLKAGYEQYF.

The chain uses TRBV7-9 and TRBJ1-1, with D unclear. Between the trimmed V and J ends, which lost 6 bases and 0 bases, there was a span of 8 bases. CDR1 SEHNR and CDR2 FQNEAQ come from the germline V gene (reference sequence). CDR3 length equals 13 residues. CDR3 sequence: CASSWAVNTEAFF. CDR3 sequence (DNA): TGTGCCAGCAGTTGGGCGGTGAACACTGAAGCTTTCTTT.

This chain joins TRBV14 and TRBJ2-5; 8 bases are a match to TRBD2. Losses at the gene ends were 0 bases for V and 3 bases for J; bases not matched to a gene: 0. This CDR3 spans 14 amino acids. Germline-derived CDR1 and CDR2 are SGHDN and FVKESK. DNA of the CDR3: TGTGCCAGCAGCCAAGAGCGGGGGGAAGAGACCCAGTACTTC. This encodes CASSQERGEETQYF.

The rearrangement links TRBV9 to TRBJ1-2; D possibly corresponds to TRBD1 (5 bases). The CDR3 covers 14 residues. Germline V gene data show CDR1 as SGDLS and CDR2 as YYNGEE. V was pared by 4 bases and J by 3 bases, with 13 bases between. This CDR3 reads CASSPQGSYYGYTF. CDR3 nucleotide sequence: TGTGCCAGCAGCCCTCAGGGTTCCTACTATGGCTACACCTTC.

V is TRBV7-8 and J is TRBJ2-1, with a possible D match to TRBD2 (5 bases). The germline V and J ends were trimmed by 1 base and 4 bases, with 11 bases remaining between them. CDR1 and CDR2 (germline): SGHVS, FQNEAQ. The length of the CDR3 is 15 residues. The CDR3 protein is CASSLVAGRYNEQFF. The CDR3 nucleotides read TGTGCCAGCAGCTTAGTTGCGGGCCGATACAATGAGCAGTTCTTC.

This clonotype was seen a few times. The chain has TRBV4-3 and TRBJ2-7; no reliable D call. This CDR3 region has 15 residues. Germline CDR1 reads LGHNA; CDR2 reads YSLEER. Between the trimmed V and J ends, which lost 0 bases and 1 base, there was a span of 10 bases. The CDR3 region has the DNA TGCGCCAGCAGCCAAGATCGTGACACTTCCTACGAGCAGTACTTC. It translates to CASSQDRDTSYEQYF.

V is TRBV6-1 and J is TRBJ1-6; possible D gene TRBD1, 5 bases. The CDR3 runs to 15 residues. Germline lookup yields CDR1 MNHNS and CDR2 SASEGT. Trimming cost V 2 bases and J 5 bases, with 10 bases left between them. CDR3 region: CASSENRWHNSPLHF. The CDR3, as DNA: TGTGCCAGCAGTGAAAACAGGTGGCATAATTCACCCCTCCACTTT.